Given below is one T cell receptor (beta chain) in context. The antigen remains undetermined. The data derive from a study of graft-versus-host responses after intestinal transplantation. Background on the study: The whole recipient group had anti-thymocyte globulin induction followed by tacrolimus and steroids for roughly 3 years.

This CDR3 spans 15 amino acids. Germline-derived CDR1 and CDR2 are SGDLS and YYNGEE. Trimming pared 0 bases from V and 1 base from J, leaving 11 bases between. Findings and caveats of the study: Investigators detected GvH clones in recipient marrow, with some emerging earlier in ileum or blood.

Data came from immunoSEQ multiplex PCR; TCRdb stores just in-frame clones and leaves some out. The repertoire holds 95,000 to 150,000 clones, about 95% seen once, with 2.5% to 3.5% in the top ten. The material sequenced was unstimulated CD8+ T cells sorted from spleen or lymph node cells, taken before intestinal transplant. The rearrangement joins TRBV9 to TRBJ2-7; D not certain. The TCR sequence derives from a human donor who received an intestinal transplant. The CDR3 reads CASSVGPGPSYEQYF. In nucleotides, the CDR3 is TGTGCCAGCAGCGTAGGGCCCGGACCTTCCTACGAGCAGTACTTC.